Presented here are 5 T cell receptor beta chains from one specimen sequenced in a study of cytotoxic CD8 clonotypes in ibrutinib-treated CLL. The method was immunoSEQ multiplex PCR; TCRdb's version includes in-frame clones alone and lacks a portion of them. The sample carries some 200,000 clones, around 72% recorded once. The material sequenced was PBMCs, taken after 24 months of ibrutinib treatment. Receptors originate from a human donor with chronic lymphocytic leukemia.

V is TRBV7-8 and J is TRBJ2-7; 8 positions match TRBD1. Germline CDR1 is SGHVS and CDR2 is FQNEAQ. Trimming took 0 bases from V and 6 from J; bases not matched to a gene: 7. The CDR3 contains 15 residues. CDR3 in amino acids: CASSLAMQGAVEQYF. The CDR3 nucleotides read TGTGCCAGCAGCTTAGCAATGCAGGGGGCAGTCGAGCAGTACTTC.

The gene calls are TRBV5-1 and TRBJ2-1; 8 bases line up with TRBD1. Germline V lookup: CDR1 SGHRS, CDR2 YFSETQ. Losses at the gene ends were 5 bases for V and 2 bases for J; bases not matched to a gene: 3. The CDR3 loop spans 14 amino acids. The chain's CDR3 is CASSQDRAYNEQFF. Written as DNA, the CDR3 is TGCGCCAGCAGTCAGGACAGGGCCTACAATGAGCAGTTCTTC.

V gene TRBV5-1 combines with J gene TRBJ2-2; D not certain. Germline V gene sequence: CDR1 SGHRS, CDR2 YFSETQ. CDR3 length: 16 residues. V was pared by 2 bases and J by 5 bases, with 16 bases between. In nucleotides, the CDR3 is TGCGCCAGCAGCTTTGACCCTGCTCTGGGGACCGGGGAGCTGTTTTTT. Its translation is CASSFDPALGTGELFF.

The rearrangement uses TRBV15 and TRBJ1-5; 7 bases align to TRBD1. This CDR3 contains 14 residues. Germline CDR1 LNHNV, CDR2 YYDKDF (reference sequence). J gave up 6 bases and V 2 bases, and 4 bases lay outside the gene matches. The DNA for the CDR3 is TGTGCCACCAGCAGACAGACAGGGACTCAGCCCCAGCATTTT. It is translated as CATSRQTGTQPQHF.

The chain uses TRBV4-2 and TRBJ2-2; 7 bases are a match to TRBD2. Germline lookup yields CDR1 LGHNA and CDR2 YNFKEQ. This CDR3 has 18 amino acids. V shed 0 bases, J shed 4 bases, and the junction held 11 bases outside the gene matches. In nucleotides, the CDR3 is TGTGCCAGCAGCCAAGATAGGCCGGACGCGGGAGCCACCGGGGAGCTGTTTTTT. Encoded protein: CASSQDRPDAGATGELFF.